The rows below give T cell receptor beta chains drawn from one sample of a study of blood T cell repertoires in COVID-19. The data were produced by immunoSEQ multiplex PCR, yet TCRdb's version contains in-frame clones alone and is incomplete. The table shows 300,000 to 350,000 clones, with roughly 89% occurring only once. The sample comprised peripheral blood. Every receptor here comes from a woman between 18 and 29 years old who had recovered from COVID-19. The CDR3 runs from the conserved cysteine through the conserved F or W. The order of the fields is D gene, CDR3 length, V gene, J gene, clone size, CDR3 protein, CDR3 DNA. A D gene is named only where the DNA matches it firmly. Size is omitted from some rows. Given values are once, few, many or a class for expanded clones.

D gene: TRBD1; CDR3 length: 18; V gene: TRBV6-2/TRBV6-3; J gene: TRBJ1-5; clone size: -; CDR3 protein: CASSSHRQGGKVKQPQHF; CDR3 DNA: TGTGCCAGCAGTTCTCATCGACAGGGCGGTAAGGTCAAGCAGCCCCAGCATTTT
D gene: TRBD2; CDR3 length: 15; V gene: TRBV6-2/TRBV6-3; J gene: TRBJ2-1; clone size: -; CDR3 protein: CASSYLAGPDNEQFF; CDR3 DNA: TGTGCCAGCAGTTACCTAGCGGGGCCCGACAATGAGCAGTTCTTC
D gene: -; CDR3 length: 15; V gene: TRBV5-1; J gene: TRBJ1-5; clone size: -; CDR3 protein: CASSTDGTPSSPQHF; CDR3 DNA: TGCGCCAGCAGCACGGACGGGACACCTTCCTCGCCCCAGCATTTT
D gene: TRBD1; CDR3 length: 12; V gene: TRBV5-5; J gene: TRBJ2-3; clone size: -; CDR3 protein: CASSFDRATQYF; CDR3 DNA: TGTGCCAGCAGCTTCGACAGGGCTACGCAGTATTTT
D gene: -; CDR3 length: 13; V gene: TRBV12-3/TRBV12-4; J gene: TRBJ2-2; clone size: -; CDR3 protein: CASSYRGNGELFF; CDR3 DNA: TGTGCCAGCAGCTATAGGGGGAACGGGGAGCTGTTTTTT
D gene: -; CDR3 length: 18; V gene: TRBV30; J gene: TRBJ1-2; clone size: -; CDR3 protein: CAWNPVPGGSFWGYGYTF; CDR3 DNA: TGTGCCTGGAACCCCGTTCCGGGGGGCTCTTTTTGGGGCTATGGCTACACCTTC
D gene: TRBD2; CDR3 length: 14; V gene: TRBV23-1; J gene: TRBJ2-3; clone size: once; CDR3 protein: CAPNREGMVDTQYF; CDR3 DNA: TGCGCTCCAAACCGGGAGGGGATGGTTGATACGCAGTATTTT
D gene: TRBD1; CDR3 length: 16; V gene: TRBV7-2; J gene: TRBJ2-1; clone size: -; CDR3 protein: CASSSGTGGFYNEQFF; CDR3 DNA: TGTGCCAGCAGCTCCGGGACAGGGGGCTTTTACAATGAGCAGTTCTTC
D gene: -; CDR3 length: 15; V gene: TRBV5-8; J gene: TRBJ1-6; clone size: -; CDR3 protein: CASRYPPGSDSPLHF; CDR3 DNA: TGTGCCAGCAGATATCCCCCGGGGTCGGATTCACCCCTCCACTTT
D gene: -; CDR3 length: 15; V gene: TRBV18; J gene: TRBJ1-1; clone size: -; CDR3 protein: CASSKLEPPNTEAFF; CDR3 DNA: TGTGCCAGCTCTAAACTCGAGCCTCCGAACACTGAAGCTTTCTTT
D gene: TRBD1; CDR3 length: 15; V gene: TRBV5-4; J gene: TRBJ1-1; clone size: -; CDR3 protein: CASSAGTGVLAEAFF; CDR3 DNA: TGTGCCAGCAGCGCCGGGACAGGGGTACTGGCTGAAGCTTTCTTT
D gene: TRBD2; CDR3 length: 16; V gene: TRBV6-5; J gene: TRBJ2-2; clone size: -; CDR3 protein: CASSYSLAASTGELFF; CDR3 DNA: TGTGCCAGCAGTTACTCCCTAGCGGCCAGCACCGGGGAGCTGTTTTTT
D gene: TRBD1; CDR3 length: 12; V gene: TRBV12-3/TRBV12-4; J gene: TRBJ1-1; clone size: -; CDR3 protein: CASRNRTGEAFF; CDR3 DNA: TGTGCCAGCAGAAATCGGACAGGAGAAGCTTTCTTT
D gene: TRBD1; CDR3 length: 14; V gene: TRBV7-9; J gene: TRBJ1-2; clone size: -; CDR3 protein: CASSSQDRNYGYTF; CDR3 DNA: TGTGCCAGCAGCTCTCAGGACAGGAACTATGGCTACACCTTC
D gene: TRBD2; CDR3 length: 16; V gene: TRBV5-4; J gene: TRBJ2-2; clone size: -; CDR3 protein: CASSLDRLAGTGELFF; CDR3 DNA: TGTGCCAGCAGCTTGGATCGACTAGCCGGCACCGGGGAGCTGTTTTTT
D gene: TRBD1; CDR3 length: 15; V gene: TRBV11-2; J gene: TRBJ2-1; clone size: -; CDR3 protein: CASSLVGTAYNEQFF; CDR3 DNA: TGTGCCAGCAGCTTAGTGGGGACAGCCTACAATGAGCAGTTCTTC
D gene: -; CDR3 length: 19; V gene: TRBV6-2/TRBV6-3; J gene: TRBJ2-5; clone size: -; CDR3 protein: CASSPLPGATLHLQETQYF; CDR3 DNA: TGTGCCAGCAGTCCCCTCCCGGGAGCGACCCTCCATTTACAAGAGACCCAGTACTTC
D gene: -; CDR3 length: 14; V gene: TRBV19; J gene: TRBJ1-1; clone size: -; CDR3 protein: CASSIEGASTEAFF; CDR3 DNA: TGTGCCAGTAGTATAGAGGGAGCAAGCACTGAAGCTTTCTTT
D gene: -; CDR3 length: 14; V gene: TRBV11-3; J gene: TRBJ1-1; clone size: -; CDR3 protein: CASSPHSVDTEAFF; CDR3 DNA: TGTGCCAGCAGCCCTCACTCTGTGGACACTGAAGCTTTCTTT
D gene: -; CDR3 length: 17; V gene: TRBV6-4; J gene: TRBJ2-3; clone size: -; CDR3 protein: CASSALPRRNGTDTQYF; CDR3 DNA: TGTGCCAGCAGTGCCCTACCTAGGCGAAACGGCACAGATACGCAGTATTTT
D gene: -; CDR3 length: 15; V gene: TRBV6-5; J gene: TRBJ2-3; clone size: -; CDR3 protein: CASSRTASSTDTQYF; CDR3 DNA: TGTGCCAGCAGTAGGACAGCCTCTAGCACAGATACGCAGTATTTT
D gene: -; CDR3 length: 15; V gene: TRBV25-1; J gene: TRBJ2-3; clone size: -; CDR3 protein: CASSEISRDTDTQYF; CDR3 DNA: TGTGCCAGCAGTGAAATTTCCAGGGACACAGATACGCAGTATTTT
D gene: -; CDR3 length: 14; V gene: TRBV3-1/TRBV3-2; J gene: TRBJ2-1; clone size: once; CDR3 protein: CASSPRRRQVEQFF; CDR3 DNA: TGTGCCAGCAGCCCTCGAAGACGGCAGGTTGAGCAGTTCTTC
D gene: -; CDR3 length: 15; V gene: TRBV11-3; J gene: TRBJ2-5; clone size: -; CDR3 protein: CASSRGGGTQETQYF; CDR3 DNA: TGTGCCAGCAGCCGGGGAGGGGGGACCCAAGAGACCCAGTACTTC
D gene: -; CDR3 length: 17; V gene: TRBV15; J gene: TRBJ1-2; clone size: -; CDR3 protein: CATSRDRPRKKPYGYTF; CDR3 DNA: TGTGCCACCAGCAGAGATAGACCTAGGAAAAAACCCTATGGCTACACCTTC
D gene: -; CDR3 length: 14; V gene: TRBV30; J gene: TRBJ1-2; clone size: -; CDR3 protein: CAWSLFRRGYGYTF; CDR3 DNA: TGTGCCTGGAGCCTTTTCAGAAGGGGCTATGGCTACACCTTC
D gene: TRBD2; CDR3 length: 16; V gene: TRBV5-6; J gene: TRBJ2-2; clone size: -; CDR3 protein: CASSPGTSVYRGELFF; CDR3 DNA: TGTGCCAGCAGCCCCGGGACTAGCGTCTATAGAGGGGAGCTGTTTTTT
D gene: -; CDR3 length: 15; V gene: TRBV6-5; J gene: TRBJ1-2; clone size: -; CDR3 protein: CASSYSQGVFYGYTF; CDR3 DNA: TGTGCCAGCAGTTACTCCCAGGGCGTTTTCTATGGCTACACCTTC
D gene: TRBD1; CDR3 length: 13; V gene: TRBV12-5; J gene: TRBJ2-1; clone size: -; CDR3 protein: CASGFVTGEEQFF; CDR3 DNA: TGTGCTAGTGGTTTCGTTACAGGGGAAGAGCAGTTCTTC
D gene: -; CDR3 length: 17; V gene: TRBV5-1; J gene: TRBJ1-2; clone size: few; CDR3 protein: CASSLKFRDTNNYGYTF; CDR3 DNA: TGCGCCAGCAGCCTGAAATTCCGGGACACAAATAACTATGGCTACACCTTC
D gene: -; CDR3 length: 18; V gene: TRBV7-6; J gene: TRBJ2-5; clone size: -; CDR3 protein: CASSLSPVPSSAQETQYF; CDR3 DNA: TGTGCCAGCAGCTTAAGCCCAGTTCCGTCTAGCGCACAAGAGACCCAGTACTTC
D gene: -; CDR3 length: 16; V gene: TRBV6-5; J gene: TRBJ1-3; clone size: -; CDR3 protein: CASSYGGPKDGNTIYF; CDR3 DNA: TGTGCCAGCAGTTACGGGGGCCCCAAGGACGGAAACACCATATATTTT
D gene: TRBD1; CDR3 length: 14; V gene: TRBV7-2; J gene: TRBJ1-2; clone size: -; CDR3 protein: CASSLTGGNYGYTF; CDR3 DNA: TGTGCCAGCAGCTTAACAGGGGGAAATTATGGCTACACCTTC
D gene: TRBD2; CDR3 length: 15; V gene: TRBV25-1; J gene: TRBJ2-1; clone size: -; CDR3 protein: CASSESGTSVNEQFF; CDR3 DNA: TGTGCCAGCAGTGAATCTGGGACTAGCGTCAATGAGCAGTTCTTC
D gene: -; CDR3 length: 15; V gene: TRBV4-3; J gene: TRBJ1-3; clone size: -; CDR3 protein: CASSQDPHGGNTIYF; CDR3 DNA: TGCGCCAGCAGCCAAGATCCGCATGGCGGAAACACCATATATTTT
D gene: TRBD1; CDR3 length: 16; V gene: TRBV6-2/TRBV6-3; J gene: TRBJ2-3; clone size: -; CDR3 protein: CASSTIQGARTDTQYF; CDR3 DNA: TGTGCCAGCAGTACAATCCAGGGGGCACGCACAGATACGCAGTATTTT
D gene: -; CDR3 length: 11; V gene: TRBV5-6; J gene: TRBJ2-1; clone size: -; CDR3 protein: CASSRLAEQFF; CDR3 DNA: TGTGCCAGCAGCCGTTTAGCTGAGCAGTTCTTC
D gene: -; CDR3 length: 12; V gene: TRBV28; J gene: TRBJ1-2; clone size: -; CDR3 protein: CASSWDFRGYTF; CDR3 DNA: TGTGCCAGCAGCTGGGACTTTCGTGGCTACACCTTC
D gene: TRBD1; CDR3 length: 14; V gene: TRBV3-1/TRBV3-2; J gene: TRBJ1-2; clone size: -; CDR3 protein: CASSQLQGALGYTF; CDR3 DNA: TGTGCCAGCAGCCAATTACAGGGGGCGCTTGGCTACACCTTC
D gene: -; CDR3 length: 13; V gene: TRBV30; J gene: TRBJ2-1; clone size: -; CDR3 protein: CAWSGLPGNEQFF; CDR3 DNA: TGTGCCTGGAGTGGGCTCCCAGGCAATGAGCAGTTCTTC
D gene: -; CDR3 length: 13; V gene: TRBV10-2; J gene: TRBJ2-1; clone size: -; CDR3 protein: CASSESIGFEQFF; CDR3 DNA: TGCGCCAGCAGTGAGTCGATTGGCTTTGAGCAGTTCTTC
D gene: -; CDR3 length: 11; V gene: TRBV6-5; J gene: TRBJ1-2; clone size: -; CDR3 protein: CASGPRYGYTF; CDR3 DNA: TGTGCCAGCGGGCCCCGCTATGGCTACACCTTC
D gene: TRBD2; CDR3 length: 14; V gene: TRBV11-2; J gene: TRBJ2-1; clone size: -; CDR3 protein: CASSSGLVYGEQFF; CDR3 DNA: TGTGCCAGCAGCTCAGGACTAGTTTACGGTGAGCAGTTCTTC
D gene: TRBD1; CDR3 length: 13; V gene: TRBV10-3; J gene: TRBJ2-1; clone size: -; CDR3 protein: CAISDRGYNEQFF; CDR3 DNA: TGTGCCATCAGCGACAGGGGCTACAATGAGCAGTTCTTC
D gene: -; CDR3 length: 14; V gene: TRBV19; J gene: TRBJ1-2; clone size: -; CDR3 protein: CASSIAGDADGYTF; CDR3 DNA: TGTGCCAGTAGTATTGCAGGGGATGCGGATGGCTACACCTTC
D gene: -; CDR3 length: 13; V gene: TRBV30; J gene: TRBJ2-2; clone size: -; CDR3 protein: CAWSPGGPGELFF; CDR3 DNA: TGTGCCTGGAGTCCCGGGGGGCCCGGGGAGCTGTTTTTT